The T cell receptor beta chain under discussion was sequenced for a study of T cell clusters in autoimmune cytopenias. Study-level findings and limits: Active autoimmune hepatitis patients had roughly 2.9-fold fewer exclusive TRB clusters than healthy donors.

TRB rearrangements were amplified by touch-down multiplex PCR with mixed TRB-A/B primers. One entry per CDR3 protein, without DNA, is what TCRdb gives after re-calling the multiplex PCR reads. The sample data list 4,500 to 7,000 distinct CDR3 sequences. Each sample's input was 250 to 300 ng genomic DNA, about 38,000 genome equivalents. Concerning this clonotype: Its cognate antigen is unknown.

The TCR originated in a human donor with an autoimmune cytopenia or autoimmune hepatitis (not recorded which). The sequenced sample was peripheral blood.

The CDR3 loop is CASSPSTGGSQHF. This rearrangement joins TRBV18 to TRBJ1-5; there is no DNA to check the TCRdb D call of TRBD1. The germline V gene encodes CDR1 KGHSH and CDR2 LQKENI. The length of the CDR3 is 13 residues.